This T cell receptor (beta chain) was obtained from a study of T cell changes during pregnancy in multiple sclerosis. This table comes from immunoSEQ multiplex PCR, and its TCRdb copy is limited to in-frame clones, with some not included. The repertoire holds approximately 100,000 clones, approximately 94% seen once, with approximately 1.2% in the top ten. In this sample, this clone turned up once. V lost 2 bases to trimming and J lost 0 bases, with 8 bases between them. The CDR3 has 14 amino acids. Germline assignment: CDR1 SGHRS and CDR2 YFSETQ. This receptor was obtained from a female donor with multiple sclerosis, enrolled in a pregnancy study. The sequences come from peripheral blood, collected in the second trimester of pregnancy. The gene calls are TRBV5-1 and TRBJ2-5; weak D call: TRBD1 (5 bases). DNA of the CDR3: TGCGCCAGCAGCTTTCAGGGTAACCAAGAGACCCAGTACTTC. Its translation: CASSFQGNQETQYF. Supplemented by reference TRBV5-1 and TRBJ2-5, the full variable domain reads KAGVTQTPRYLIKTRGQQVTLSCSPISGHRSVSWYQQTPGQGLQFLFEYFSETQRNKGNFPGRFSGRQFSNSRSEMNVSTLELGDSALYLCASSFQGNQETQYFGPGTRLLVL.